These 18 T cell receptor beta chains were sequenced from one sample in a study of OX40 agonist ivuxolimab in advanced cancers. Repertoires were generated with immunoSEQ multiplex PCR, while TCRdb's copy carries only in-frame clones and drops some. The data hold 80,000 to 95,000 clones, with just over 90% observed a single time. Sequencing was performed on CD4+ or CD8+ T cells sorted from blood, taken in a trial of the OX40 agonist ivuxolimab. All receptors come from an adult with an advanced solid tumor such as melanoma, head and neck, liver or kidney cancer.

The chain uses TRBV11-2 and TRBJ2-7; D is possibly TRBD1 or TRBD2 (5 bases each). V was pared by 1 base and J by 2 bases, with 12 bases between. Germline loops: CDR1 SGHAT, CDR2 FQNNGV. CDR3 length equals 15 residues. This CDR3 reads CASSLGVGVTYEQYF. CDR3 DNA sequence: TGTGCCAGCAGCTTAGGAGTGGGGGTTACCTACGAGCAGTACTTC.

The count of this clone is one. This chain connects TRBV18 to TRBJ1-2, with 8 bases fitting TRBD1. V shed 5 bases and J 2 bases; nucleotides not matched to a gene: 4. Germline CDR1 KGHSH, CDR2 LQKENI. This CDR3 has 14 residues. The CDR3 sequence is CASSGQGGNYGYTF. The CDR3 bases are TGTGCCAGCTCAGGACAGGGAGGGAACTATGGCTACACCTTC.

The gene calls are TRBV11-2 and TRBJ2-1; D remains ambiguous. CDR3 length equals 16 residues. Deletions cut 7 bases from V and 0 bases from J, with 16 bases between. The germline V gene encodes CDR1 SGHAT and CDR2 FQNNGV. CDR3 in amino acids: CASNTAGTHSYNEQFF. As DNA, the CDR3 is TGTGCCAGCAACACCGCCGGAACTCACTCCTACAATGAGCAGTTCTTC. Filled out from reference TRBV11-2 and TRBJ2-1, the complete variable domain reads EAGVAQSPRYKIIEKRQSVAFWCNPISGHATLYWYQQILGQGPKLLIQFQNNGVVDDSQLPKDRFSAERLKGVDSTLKIQPAKLEDSAVYLCASNTAGTHSYNEQFFGPGTRLTVL.

The chain joins TRBV15 to TRBJ2-7; D may be TRBD1 (5 bases). The CDR3 length is 13 residues. V lost 5 bases to trimming and J lost 6 bases, with 14 bases between them. CDR1 and CDR2 (germline): LNHNV, YYDKDF (reference sequence). This chain's CDR3 is CATSPRRVGEQYF. CDR3 sequence (DNA): TGTGCCACCAGCCCGCGCAGGGTCGGCGAGCAGTACTTC.

The rearrangement joins TRBV18 to TRBJ1-4; D is possibly TRBD1 (5 bases). The CDR3 has 18 residues. Trimming left V 1 base short and J 4 bases short, with 19 bases between. Germline CDR1 is KGHSH and CDR2 is LQKENI. The CDR3 region has the DNA TGTGCCAGCTCACCACAGAAGACCCCCAGGGTAAATAATGAAAAACTGTTTTTT. This translates into CASSPQKTPRVNNEKLFF.

This chain uses TRBV28 with TRBJ2-5; the match to TRBD1 covers 8 bases. CDR1 and CDR2 (germline): MDHEN, SYDVKM. After removal of 6 bases from V and 1 base from J, the junction contained 7 bases not matched to a gene. This CDR3 is 15 amino acids long. CDR3 nucleotides: TGTGCCAGCAGGCGGACAGGGACGGTCCAAGAGACCCAGTACTTC. It codes for CASRRTGTVQETQYF.

The gene calls are TRBV7-9 and TRBJ2-7; the match to TRBD2 covers 7 bases. Germline V gives CDR1 SEHNR, CDR2 FQNEAQ (reference sequence). The CDR3 runs to 16 residues. After removal of 1 base from V and 1 base from J, the junction contained 7 bases not matched to a gene. The CDR3 protein is CASSLGGLLVSYEQYF. The CDR3 coding sequence is TGTGCCAGCAGCTTAGGGGGACTACTGGTTTCCTACGAGCAGTACTTC.

The V gene is TRBV7-2, the J gene TRBJ2-3; D remains unclear. The CDR3 has 14 residues. The V gene's germline CDR1 is SGHTA and CDR2 FQGNSA. Trimming shortened V by 0 bases and J by 2 bases, and 6 bases separated the two germline ends. The CDR3: CASSLARNTDTQYF. CDR3 coding DNA: TGTGCCAGCAGCTTAGCGAGGAACACAGATACGCAGTATTTT.

This chain joins TRBV4-2 and TRBJ2-3, with D tentatively TRBD2 (7 bases). Germline V gene lookup returns CDR1 LGHNA and CDR2 YNFKEQ. Trimming shortened V by 2 bases and J by 6 bases, and 15 bases separated the two germline ends. This CDR3 has 15 amino acids. This CDR3 reads CASSQNGLGGDTQYF. In DNA form, the CDR3 reads TGTGCCAGCAGCCAAAATGGACTAGGGGGGGATACGCAGTATTTT.

The V gene is TRBV19, the J gene TRBJ2-3, with 7 positions matching TRBD1. Germline V gene data show CDR1 as LNHDA and CDR2 as SQIVND (reference sequence). CDR3 size: 14 residues. V lost 7 bases and J lost 0; bases outside the gene matches: 4. CDR3 bases: TGTGCCAGTACGACAGGGCGAAGCACAGATACGCAGTATTTT. It is translated as CASTTGRSTDTQYF.

The CDR3 loop reads CASSGAGANIQYF. The DNA of the CDR3 is TGTGCCAGCAGTGGGGCAGGGGCAAACATTCAGTACTTC. The chain recombines TRBV2 with TRBJ2-4, with a tentative D call TRBD1 (6 bases). CDR1 is SNHLY, CDR2 FYNNEI, per germline. The CDR3 has 13 residues. V lost 4 bases, J lost 6 bases, and 10 bases lay in between.

This clone was picked up one time. This chain uses TRBV6-1 with TRBJ2-3; 9 bases agree with TRBD1. Germline-derived CDR1 and CDR2 are MNHNS and SASEGT. V gave up 5 bases and J gave up 0 bases; unmatched junction bases: 3. This CDR3 has 15 amino acids. CDR3 amino acids: CASSKGQGSTDTQYF. DNA for the CDR3: TGTGCCAGCAGTAAGGGACAGGGAAGCACAGATACGCAGTATTTT.

CDR3 in amino acids: CASRIDRDHGYTF. CDR3 nucleotide sequence: TGTGCCAGCAGAATCGACAGGGACCATGGCTACACCTTC. This sequence joins TRBV6-5 and TRBJ1-2, with 7 bases identical to TRBD1. Trimming at V came to 6 bases and at J to 6 bases, leaving 7 bases not matched to a gene. CDR3 size: 13 residues. The germline gives CDR1 MNHEY, CDR2 SVGAGI.

This rearrangement joins TRBV10-3 to TRBJ2-1; no clear D. The V end lost 6 bases, the J end lost 8 bases, and 8 bases lay between the germline ends. This CDR3 has 11 residues. Per the germline V gene, CDR1 is ENHRY and CDR2 is SYGVKD. The DNA of the CDR3 is TGTGCCATCAGACAGTTCGATGAGCAGTTCTTC. It is translated as CAIRQFDEQFF.

The chain links TRBV16 to TRBJ1-5; 9 bases are a match to TRBD1. The germline V gene has CDR1 KGHSY and CDR2 FQNENV. J gave up 6 bases and V 2 bases, and 8 bases lay outside the gene matches. This CDR3 contains 16 residues. The CDR3 protein is CASSQGTGRLGQPQHF. CDR3 coding DNA: TGTGCCAGCAGCCAAGGGACAGGGCGGTTAGGTCAGCCCCAGCATTTT.

This rearrangement joins TRBV7-8 to TRBJ2-7; D not certain. Germline V CDR1 and CDR2: SGHVS, FQNEAQ. V lost 1 base to trimming and J lost 6 bases, with 13 bases between them. The CDR3 totals 14 residues. CDR3 amino acids: CASSLGVTVGEQYF. CDR3 sequence (DNA): TGTGCCAGCAGCTTAGGGGTTACAGTGGGCGAGCAGTACTTC.

This chain connects TRBV2 to TRBJ2-5; D could derive from TRBD1 or TRBD2 (6 bases each). Germline CDR1 is SNHLY and CDR2 is FYNNEI. V shed 5 bases and J shed 4 bases, with 14 bases lying between them. The CDR3 sequence is 14 residues long. DNA of the CDR3: TGTGCCAGCAGTCAGGGTGGGGGGCCAGAGACCCAGTACTTC. Translated: CASSQGGGPETQYF. Full variable domain (remainder filled in from reference TRBV2 and TRBJ2-5): EPEVTQTPSHQVTQMGQEVILRCVPISNHLYFYWYRQILGQKVEFLVSFYNNEISEKSEIFDDQFSVERPDGSNFTLKIRSTKLEDSAMYFCASSQGGGPETQYFGPGTRLLVL.

This clone was detected only once. The CDR3 loop is CATSRAGVGFPKETQYF. The CDR3 region has the DNA TGTGCCACCAGCAGAGCGGGGGTTGGGTTCCCAAAAGAGACCCAGTACTTC. The rearrangement joins TRBV15 to TRBJ2-5; D is perhaps TRBD2 (6 bases). This CDR3 region has 17 residues. Looked up from germline, CDR1 is LNHNV and CDR2 is YYDKDF (reference sequence). Trimming took off 1 base at V and 3 bases at J, with 18 bases between the two ends. Combining the CDR3 with reference TRBV15 and TRBJ2-5 gives the whole variable domain DAMVIQNPRYQVTQFGKPVTLSCSQTLNHNVMYWYQQKSSQAPKLLFHYYDKDFNNEADTPDNFQSRRPNTSFCFLDIRSPGLGDTAMYLCATSRAGVGFPKETQYFGPGTRLLVL.